One sample yielded the 19 T cell receptor beta chains listed below, sequenced in a study of human T cells and chemical hapten exposure. TCRdb processed the RACE reads anew with MiXCR; each CDR3 protein has one entry. The sample carries about 40,000 distinct CDR3 sequences, around 3% recorded once. Documented time point: patch test 2, 6 weeks after DPC sensitization. The treatment denotes: therapeutic diphenylcyclopropenone sensitization with weekly scalp DPC. Sequencing was performed on whole blood, taken in connection with sensitization to the hapten diphenylcyclopropenone (DPC). The receptors derive from a man aged 40-49 years with alopecia areata. Some clones in this sample may be carry-over from other donors' samples.

This clonotype was seen many times. V usage is TRBV20-1 and J usage is TRBJ1-1; D may be TRBD1 (5 bases). The CDR3 totals 14 residues. V lost 6 bases, J lost 2 bases, and 16 bases lay in between. From germline, CDR1 is DFQATT and CDR2 SNEGSKA (reference sequence). CDR3 protein: CSAPLGALNTEAFF. The CDR3, as DNA: TGCAGTGCCCCCCTCGGGGCTCTCAACACTGAAGCTTTCTTT.

The chain employs TRBV20-1 and TRBJ1-5, with a weak D call TRBD1 (5 bases). The CDR3 has 14 amino acids. V was cut by 3 bases and J by 2 bases, with 11 bases left in between. CDR1 and CDR2 from the germline V gene are DFQATT and SNEGSKA (reference sequence). The CDR3 DNA reads as TGCAGTGCTAGTAGACAGACGGGCAATCAGCCCCAGCATTTT. It is translated as CSASRQTGNQPQHF.

The V gene is TRBV10-2, the J gene TRBJ2-7; TRBD2 matches 8 bases. The germline gives CDR1 WSHSY, CDR2 SAAADI. V shed 4 bases and J 2 bases; nucleotides not matched to a gene: 4. The CDR3 length is 14 residues. The DNA for the CDR3 is TGCGCCAGCAGTGGGGGACTAGGGACCTACGAGCAGTACTTC. As protein: CASSGGLGTYEQYF.

This clonotype was seen at least ten times. The chain couples TRBV2 to TRBJ2-6, with a tentative D call TRBD1 (5 bases). The CDR3 is made up of 17 amino acids. Germline CDR1 SNHLY, CDR2 FYNNEI. V shed 1 base and J shed 0 bases, with 10 bases lying between them. CDR3 DNA: TGTGCCAGCAGTGAAGAGCAGGGCGTCTCTGGGGCCAACGTCCTGACTTTC. This sequence encodes CASSEEQGVSGANVLTF.

This clonotype showed up many times. The gene calls are TRBV7-9 and TRBJ2-5; weak D call: TRBD1 (6 bases). V was shortened by 1 base and J by 3 bases, with 12 bases between the two germline ends. The CDR3 contains 15 residues. The germline V gene has CDR1 SEHNR and CDR2 FQNEAQ (reference sequence). The CDR3 DNA follows: TGTGCCAGCAGCTTAGAGGCCAGGGGAAAAGAGACCCAGTACTTC. Amino acid sequence: CASSLEARGKETQYF.

This clonotype showed up many times. This chain links TRBV7-9 with TRBJ2-5; TRBD2 matches at 7 bases. V was clipped by 1 base and J by 1 base; unmatched bases: 3. This CDR3 comprises 15 residues. CDR1 is SEHNR, CDR2 FQNEAQ, per germline (reference sequence). Here the CDR3 DNA reads TGTGCCAGCAGCTTAGGCGGGAGTCCCCAAGAGACCCAGTACTTC. Residues: CASSLGGSPQETQYF.

This clonotype has ten or more counts. The chain couples TRBV23-1 to TRBJ2-5; 8 nucleotides line up with TRBD2. TRBV23-1 is labeled an ORF, and its function is uncertain. V lost 0 bases and J lost 2; bases outside the gene matches: 17. The CDR3 consists of 20 residues. The CDR3: CASSQSSDPGLALLQETQYF. DNA of the CDR3: TGCGCCAGCAGTCAATCTTCCGATCCAGGACTAGCCCTATTACAAGAGACCCAGTACTTC.

The table lists this clonotype with many counts. The V call is TRBV12-3 or TRBV12-4, the J call TRBJ2-2, with TRBD2 identical over 7 bases. This CDR3 spans 15 amino acids. V lost 7 bases, J lost 7 bases, and 12 bases stayed unmatched. CDR3 loop: CASKRTGGNHGELFF. CDR3 DNA sequence: TGTGCCAGCAAGAGGACGGGAGGAAACCACGGGGAGCTGTTTTTT.

This clonotype was detected many times. V is TRBV5-1 and J is TRBJ2-1; either TRBD1 or TRBD2 may fit D (5 bases each). The germline V and J ends were trimmed by 0 bases and 8 bases, with 18 bases remaining between them. The germline V gene encodes CDR1 SGHRS and CDR2 YFSETQ. The CDR3 has 16 amino acids. The CDR3 protein is CASSLAEGQPYDEQFF. The CDR3 DNA sequence: TGCGCCAGCAGCTTGGCAGAGGGGCAACCCTATGATGAGCAGTTCTTC.

This clonotype was observed at least ten times. The genes are TRBV27 and TRBJ2-5; D is possibly TRBD1 (5 bases). Germline loops: CDR1 MNHEY, CDR2 SMNVEV (reference sequence). CDR3 length equals 12 residues. V lost 11 bases to trimming and J lost 4 bases, with 14 bases between them. CDR3 in amino acids: CASWTPGETQYF. The CDR3 DNA follows: TGTGCCTCGTGGACACCTGGAGAGACCCAGTACTTC.

This clonotype came up many times. The chain joins TRBV6-6 to TRBJ2-6; D gene unclear. CDR1 MNHNY and CDR2 SVGAGI come from the germline V gene (reference sequence). The CDR3 extends over 17 amino acids. The germline V and J ends were trimmed by 2 bases and 0 bases, with 11 bases remaining between them. CDR3 loop: CASSYAVGGSGANVLTF. The CDR3 DNA reads TGTGCCAGCAGTTACGCGGTTGGCGGCTCTGGGGCCAACGTCCTGACTTTC.

In this sample, this clonotype turned up many times. The rearrangement joins TRBV6-2 or TRBV6-3 to TRBJ2-7, with unresolved D. V shed 5 bases and J shed 5 bases, with 13 bases lying between them. This CDR3 is 13 amino acids long. Per germline, CDR1 MNHEY and CDR2 SVGEGT. CDR3 in amino acids: CASSLHKRDEQYF. The CDR3 region has the DNA TGTGCCAGCAGTCTCCACAAAAGGGACGAGCAGTACTTC.

This clonotype was counted at least ten times. The chain combines TRBV20-1 with TRBJ2-7; TRBD2 aligns across 10 bases. V lost 7 bases to trimming and J lost 7 bases; unmatched junction nucleotides: 13. The CDR3 consists of 14 residues. The germline V gene has CDR1 DFQATT and CDR2 SNEGSKA (reference sequence). The CDR3 DNA reads TGCAGTGGACCGACTAGCGGGTCCCCGGGGGAGCAGTACTTC. Translating gives CSGPTSGSPGEQYF.

Many counts were recorded for this clonotype. The gene calls are TRBV5-1 and TRBJ2-3; D unclear. Germline CDR1 and CDR2: SGHRS and YFSETQ. The CDR3 contains 15 residues. V gave up 0 bases and J gave up 6 bases, with 14 bases separating them. CDR3 DNA: TGCGCCAGCAGCTTGGCCGGACGGGCTCAGGATACGCAGTATTTT. As protein: CASSLAGRAQDTQYF.

In its sample, this clonotype was seen many times. The chain recombines TRBV24-1 with TRBJ2-3, with D maybe TRBD2 (6 bases). Germline CDR1 reads KGHDR; CDR2 reads SFDVKD. The V and J ends lost 3 bases and 0 bases respectively, with 9 bases between them. The CDR3 extends over 15 amino acids. As DNA, the CDR3 is TGTGCCACCAGTGATCGGCGGGAAAGCACAGATACGCAGTATTTT. Its protein product is CATSDRRESTDTQYF.

This clonotype was counted at least ten times. This rearrangement joins TRBV28 to TRBJ2-3; TRBD1 matches 7 bases. The CDR3 has 16 residues. CDR1 and CDR2 (germline): MDHEN, SYDVKM. V gave up 3 bases and J gave up 7 bases; unmatched junction bases: 13. The CDR3 coding sequence is TGTGCCAGCAGTTTGGTCAGGACAGGCGCCGCGTATACGCAGTATTTT. Translated, it gives CASSLVRTGAAYTQYF.

This clonotype was seen many times. The chain has TRBV27 and TRBJ2-3, with 9 bases lining up with TRBD2. V was pared by 6 bases and J by 0 bases, with 13 bases of the junction left unmatched. Germline V lookup: CDR1 MNHEY, CDR2 SMNVEV (reference sequence). The CDR3 totals 18 residues. The DNA of the CDR3 is TGTGCCAGCAGCGTTACGCCTCTAGCGGGGCTCAGCACAGATACGCAGTATTTT. Amino acid sequence: CASSVTPLAGLSTDTQYF.

V gene TRBV12-3 or TRBV12-4 combines with J gene TRBJ2-7; D is possibly TRBD1 or TRBD2 (5 bases each). The CDR3 is 15 residues long. Trimming left V 4 bases short and J 0 bases short, with 13 bases between. The CDR3 reads CASSSGPVSSYEQYF. The CDR3 DNA follows: TGTGCCAGCAGTTCGGGACCGGTCAGCTCCTACGAGCAGTACTTC.

This clonotype has at least ten counts. At one of its ends the junction is not consistent with the germline gene, which may arise from a read error. This chain connects TRBV28 to TRBJ2-1, with D uncertain. CDR1 is MDHEN, CDR2 SYDVKM, per germline. This CDR3 contains 12 residues. The CDR3 spells CASSLSPNEQFF. CDR3 nucleotides: TGTGCCAGCAGCTTATCCCCGAATGAGCAGTTCTTC.